The subject of this entry is one T cell receptor beta chain. What it binds is unknown. TCRdb's table, derived via immunoSEQ multiplex PCR, lists solely in-frame clones and lacks some. The sample yields 150,000 to 200,000 clones, 80% to 90% seen once. The record originates from a study of T cell responses to AZD1222 COVID-19 vaccine. Study-level findings and limits: It was only six AZD1222 recipients who were seropositive at baseline. Epitopes outside B.1.351 and B.1.1.7 mutated regions reportedly drew nearly half of spike TCRs. Mostly white British, mostly female donors; authors suggested clonal diversity may be underestimated.

The germline V gene has CDR1 SGHRS and CDR2 YFSETQ. The CDR3 spans 14 residues. Trimming left V 3 bases short and J 10 bases short, with 14 bases between. This specimen consisted of peripheral blood, obtained on day 0 of AZD1222 vaccination. The chain links TRBV5-1 to TRBJ1-6; no clear D gene. This receptor was identified in an adult in good health. The CDR3 region has the DNA TGCGCCAGCAGCTCTGAGGTTGGTTCCTCACCCCTCCACTTT. This gives the protein CASSSEVGSSPLHF. The entire variable domain, with the rest obtained from reference TRBV5-1 and TRBJ1-6, is as follows: KAGVTQTPRYLIKTRGQQVTLSCSPISGHRSVSWYQQTPGQGLQFLFEYFSETQRNKGNFPGRFSGRQFSNSRSEMNVSTLELGDSALYLCASSSEVGSSPLHFGNGTRLTVT.